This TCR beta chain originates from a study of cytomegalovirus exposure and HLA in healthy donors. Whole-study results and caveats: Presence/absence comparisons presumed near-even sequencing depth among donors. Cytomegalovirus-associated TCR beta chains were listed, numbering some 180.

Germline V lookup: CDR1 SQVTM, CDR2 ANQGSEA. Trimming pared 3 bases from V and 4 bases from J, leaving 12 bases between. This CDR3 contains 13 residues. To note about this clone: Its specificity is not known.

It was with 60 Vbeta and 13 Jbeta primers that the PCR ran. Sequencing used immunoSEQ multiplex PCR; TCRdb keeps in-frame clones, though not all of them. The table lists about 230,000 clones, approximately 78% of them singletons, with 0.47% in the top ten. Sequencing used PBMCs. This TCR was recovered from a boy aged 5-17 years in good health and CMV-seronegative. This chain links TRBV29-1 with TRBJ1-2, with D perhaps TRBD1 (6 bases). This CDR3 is CSVEPGDSYGYTF. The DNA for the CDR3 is TGCAGCGTTGAGCCAGGGGATTCCTATGGCTACACCTTC.